Here is one T cell receptor beta chain with its context. The sample originates from a study of T cell repertoires in cytomegalovirus infection. TCRdb analysed the reads with MiXCR anew, one entry per CDR3 protein. The profile shows roughly 200,000 distinct CDR3 sequences, 17% of them singletons. Germline values: CDR1 SGHAT, CDR2 FQNNGV. Trimming removed 5 bases at V and 7 bases at J, with 14 bases between. The CDR3 is 13 residues long. Sequenced material: CD8+ T cells from PBMCs. The gene calls are TRBV11-2 and TRBJ1-1; perhaps TRBD1 as D (6 bases). This TCR derives from a human donor in good health (CMV status not recorded). Some clones in this sample may be carry-over from other donors' samples. This chain's CDR3 is CASSASPDSEAFF. CDR3 in DNA: TGTGCCAGCAGCGCAAGCCCGGACAGTGAAGCTTTCTTT. The entire variable domain, with the rest obtained from reference TRBV11-2 and TRBJ1-1, is as follows: EAGVAQSPRYKIIEKRQSVAFWCNPISGHATLYWYQQILGQGPKLLIQFQNNGVVDDSQLPKDRFSAERLKGVDSTLKIQPAKLEDSAVYLCASSASPDSEAFFGQGTRLTVV.